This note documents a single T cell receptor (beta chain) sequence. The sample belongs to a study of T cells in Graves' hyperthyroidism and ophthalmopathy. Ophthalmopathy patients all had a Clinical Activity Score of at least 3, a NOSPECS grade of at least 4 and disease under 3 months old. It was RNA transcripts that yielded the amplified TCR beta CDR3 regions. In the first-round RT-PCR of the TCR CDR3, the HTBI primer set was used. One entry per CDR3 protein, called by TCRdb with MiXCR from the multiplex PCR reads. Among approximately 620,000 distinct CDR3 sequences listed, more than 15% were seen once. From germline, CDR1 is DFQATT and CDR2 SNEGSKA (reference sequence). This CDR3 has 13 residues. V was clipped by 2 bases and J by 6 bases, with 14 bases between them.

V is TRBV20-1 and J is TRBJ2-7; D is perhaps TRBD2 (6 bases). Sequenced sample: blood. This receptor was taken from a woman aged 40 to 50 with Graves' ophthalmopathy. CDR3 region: CSARTAMGGEQYF. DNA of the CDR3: TGCAGTGCTAGAACCGCAATGGGGGGCGAGCAGTACTTC.